This note documents a single T cell receptor (beta chain) sequence. One end of the junction is discordant with germline, which a read error may explain. These data come from a study of cytomegalovirus exposure and HLA in healthy donors. CDR3 length equals 15 residues. Germline values: CDR1 SEHNR, CDR2 FQNEAQ (reference sequence). The PCR made use of 60 Vbeta and 13 Jbeta primers. Method: immunoSEQ multiplex PCR; TCRdb's copy keeps in-frame clones and lacks some. The sample carries about 210,000 clones, about 75% recorded once. The sequence came from a male donor in good health and CMV-seronegative. Source material: PBMCs. This chain uses TRBV7-9 with TRBJ2-2, with a possible D match to TRBD2 (6 bases). The CDR3 sequence: CSSRNSGANTGELFF. CDR3 nucleotide sequence: TGTTCCAGCAGGAATAGCGGTGCGAACACCGGGGAGCTGTTTTTT.